These T cell receptor beta chains were read from a single sample in a study of T cell repertoires in cytomegalovirus infection. TCRdb analysed the reads with MiXCR anew, one entry per CDR3 protein. This table has around 280,000 distinct CDR3 sequences, approximately 8.9% appearing once. The sequenced sample was PBMCs. These receptors were taken from a human donor in good health (CMV status not recorded). Some clones in this sample may be carry-over from other donors' samples. The CDR3 runs from the conserved cysteine through the conserved F or W. A D gene is named only where the DNA matches it firmly. Clone size, where shown, is once, few, many, or a class for clones that have expanded.

J gene	clone size	V gene	D gene	CDR3 protein	CDR3 DNA
TRBJ1-1	many	TRBV4-3	.	CASSQEGAGHTEAFF	TGCGCCAGCAGCCAAGAAGGGGCAGGGCACACTGAAGCTTTCTTT
TRBJ1-3	.	TRBV29-1	TRBD1	CSTGGSGNTIYF	TGCAGCACAGGGGGCTCTGGAAACACCATATATTTT
TRBJ2-1	many	TRBV29-1	.	CSVEWTVDNEQFF	TGCAGCGTTGAGTGGACAGTCGACAATGAGCAGTTCTTC
TRBJ2-2	many	TRBV11-1	.	CASSLRGAPTGELFF	TGTGCCAGCAGCTTACGTGGGGCGCCCACCGGGGAGCTGTTTTTT
TRBJ2-1	few	TRBV6-5	TRBD1	CASSYSPGGSYNEQFF	TGTGCCAGCAGTTACTCCCCAGGGGGCTCCTACAATGAGCAGTTCTTC
TRBJ2-3	many	TRBV28	TRBD1	CASSSSPIPGQEITDTQYF	TGTGCCAGCAGTTCGTCCCCCATACCGGGACAGGAAATCACAGATACGCAGTATTTT
TRBJ2-3	many	TRBV7-9	.	CASSKHGGRVDTQYF	TGTGCCAGCAGCAAACACGGGGGCCGAGTAGATACGCAGTATTTT
TRBJ1-1	many	TRBV7-2	.	CASSLVGQMNTEAFF	TGTGCCAGCAGCTTAGTTGGTCAAATGAACACTGAAGCTTTCTTT
TRBJ2-6	many	TRBV19	.	CASSIGSGLLSGANVLTF	TGTGCCAGTAGTATAGGTTCCGGGTTACTCTCTGGGGCCAACGTCCTGACTTTC
TRBJ2-5	many	TRBV7-2	TRBD2	CASSPGRAVETQYF	TGTGCCAGCAGCCCAGGGAGGGCGGTTGAGACCCAGTACTTC
TRBJ2-1	many	TRBV7-2	TRBD2	CASKLAGAREQFF	TGTGCCAGCAAGCTAGCGGGGGCACGCGAGCAGTTCTTC
TRBJ1-6	.	TRBV28	TRBD1	CASRAGGGRNNSPLHF	TGTGCCAGCAGGGCAGGGGGGGGCCGGAATAATTCACCCCTCCACTTT
TRBJ1-2	many	TRBV7-2	TRBD1	CASSPGTDKGYTF	TGTGCCAGCAGCCCAGGGACAGACAAGGGCTACACCTTC
TRBJ1-2	.	TRBV14	.	CASSQDSAASYGYTF	TGTGCCAGCAGCCAGGACAGTGCGGCTAGCTATGGCTACACCTTC
TRBJ2-3	many	TRBV6-4	TRBD1	CASRPKGRGLGLDTQYF	TGTGCCAGCAGGCCCAAAGGCAGGGGGCTTGGTTTGGATACGCAGTATTTT
TRBJ2-2	.	TRBV7-9	TRBD1	CASSFDDRAGELFF	TGTGCCAGCAGCTTCGACGACAGGGCCGGGGAGCTGTTTTTT
TRBJ1-2	many	TRBV11-2	.	CASSQSPSNYGYTF	TGTGCCAGCAGCCAAAGCCCCTCTAACTATGGCTACACCTTC
TRBJ2-7	many	TRBV9	.	CASSVALFDEQYF	TGTGCCAGCAGCGTAGCCCTCTTCGACGAGCAGTACTTC
TRBJ2-1	many	TRBV27	.	CASSLYGSYSYNEQFF	TGTGCCAGCAGTTTATACGGCAGTTACTCCTACAATGAGCAGTTCTTC
TRBJ2-1	many	TRBV6-6	TRBD1	CASNEMAGGNEQFF	TGTGCCAGCAATGAGATGGCAGGGGGCAATGAGCAGTTCTTC
TRBJ1-6	many	TRBV28	TRBD1	CASRGTGETPLGSPLHF	TGTGCCAGCAGGGGTACAGGGGAAACCCCTCTGGGTTCACCCCTCCACTTT
TRBJ2-1	.	TRBV20-1	.	CSAKAGIYNEQFF	TGCAGTGCTAAGGCGGGCATCTACAATGAGCAGTTCTTC
TRBJ1-6	.	TRBV6-5	.	CASRLDGRNSPLHF	TGTGCCAGCAGATTGGACGGACGTAATTCACCCCTCCACTTT
TRBJ2-5	many	TRBV28	TRBD1	CASSPDRAQTQYF	TGTGCCAGCAGTCCTGACAGGGCACAGACCCAGTACTTC
TRBJ2-1	many	TRBV20-1	.	CSARSRDPNEQFF	TGCAGTGCTAGGAGCAGGGATCCCAATGAGCAGTTCTTC
TRBJ1-1	few	TRBV25-1	TRBD1	CASSEYQQGVGEAFF	TGTGCCAGCAGTGAATATCAACAGGGGGTAGGTGAAGCTTTCTTT
TRBJ2-5	many	TRBV7-8	TRBD1	CASSYRDRGETQYF	TGTGCCAGCAGCTACCGGGACAGGGGTGAGACCCAGTACTTC
TRBJ2-3	many	TRBV29-1	TRBD1	CSVHSRPRDRGIDTQYF	TGCAGCGTTCACTCCCGACCCCGGGACAGGGGGATAGATACGCAGTATTTT
TRBJ2-5	many	TRBV7-2	TRBD2	CASSEGGRTRGRETQYF	TGTGCCAGCAGCGAAGGAGGTCGGACTAGGGGTAGGGAGACCCAGTACTTC
TRBJ2-3	many	TRBV7-9	.	CASSLLQGNTDTQYF	TGTGCCAGCAGCCTTCTGCAGGGAAACACAGATACGCAGTATTTT
TRBJ2-2	many	TRBV14	TRBD2	CASSRLAGANTGELFF	TGTGCCAGCAGCCGACTAGCGGGGGCGAACACCGGGGAGCTGTTTTTT
TRBJ1-5	many	TRBV28	.	CASSTHAGNQPQHF	TGTGCCAGCAGTACACATGCGGGAAATCAGCCCCAGCATTTT
TRBJ1-2	.	TRBV20-1	TRBD1	CSARERGWGQGARGYTF	TGCAGTGCTAGAGAACGGGGGTGGGGACAGGGGGCGAGAGGCTACACCTTC
TRBJ2-7	many	TRBV20-1	TRBD2	CSAALGEGSSYEQYF	TGCAGTGCTGCCCTGGGGGAGGGGAGCTCCTACGAGCAGTACTTC
TRBJ1-3	many	TRBV18	.	CASSEDRAGGNTIYF	TGTGCCAGCTCCGAAGACAGAGCGGGAGGAAACACCATATATTTT
TRBJ2-3	.	TRBV20-1	TRBD2	CSATGLAGGSDTQYF	TGCAGTGCTACTGGACTAGCGGGGGGTTCAGATACGCAGTATTTT
TRBJ2-5	many	TRBV25-1	.	CASVSWTAGQKTQETQYF	TGTGCCAGCGTAAGTTGGACAGCGGGCCAGAAAACCCAAGAGACCCAGTACTTC
TRBJ2-2	many	TRBV14	TRBD2	CASSQDLAGRAEELFF	TGTGCCAGCAGCCAAGATTTGGCAGGGAGGGCCGAGGAGCTGTTTTTT
TRBJ2-6	few	TRBV28	.	CASSSGTLGANVLTF	TGTGCCAGCAGCTCCGGGACCCTTGGGGCCAACGTCCTGACTTTC
TRBJ2-1	many	TRBV4-3	.	CASSQGRAGVSYNEQFF	TGCGCCAGCAGCCAAGGAAGGGCAGGGGTTTCCTACAATGAGCAGTTCTTC
TRBJ1-3	many	TRBV10-3	TRBD1	CAISPLGQVTSNTIYF	TGTGCCATCAGTCCCCTGGGACAGGTGACTTCGAACACCATATATTTT
TRBJ1-4	.	TRBV3-1	.	CASSQVEEKLFF	TGTGCCAGCAGCCAAGTAGAGGAAAAACTGTTTTTT
TRBJ1-3	.	TRBV20-1	.	CSARDPSGNTIYF	TGCAGTGCTAGAGATCCCTCTGGAAACACCATATATTTT
TRBJ1-6	few	TRBV6-2/TRBV6-3	TRBD1	CASSPLPGQLNSPLHF	TGTGCCAGCAGTCCTCTTCCGGGACAGCTAAATTCACCCCTCCACTTT
TRBJ2-6	few	TRBV2	.	CASIRGRNSGANVLTF	TGTGCCAGCATCCGGGGACGGAACTCTGGGGCCAACGTCCTGACTTTC
TRBJ2-2	few	TRBV12-3/TRBV12-4	TRBD1	CASSFWGTANTGELFF	TGTGCCAGCAGTTTTTGGGGGACAGCGAACACCGGGGAGCTGTTTTTT
TRBJ2-1	many	TRBV29-1	TRBD1	CSVEDFWDRGRGVNNEQFF	TGCAGCGTTGAAGATTTTTGGGACAGGGGGAGGGGGGTTAACAATGAGCAGTTCTTC